This passage covers 17 T cell receptor beta chains from one sample sequenced in a study of shared clonotypes between healthy human individuals. Using immunoSEQ multiplex PCR, the repertoire was profiled, and TCRdb retains in-frame clones only, with some absent. Of about 690,000 clones listed, about 92% were seen once; the top ten hold more than 30%. Sequencing used memory CD8+ T cells from PBMCs. The subset denotes: CD45RO+ cells pooled with CCR7-negative TemRA cells. These receptors all stem from a man between 18 and 35 years old in good health. Some clones in this sample may be carry-over from other donors' samples.

This clone is a singleton in its sample. The chain links TRBV27 to TRBJ1-2; 7 bases map to TRBD1. The V gene end was trimmed by 6 bases and the J gene end by 3 bases; junction bases not matched to a gene: 10. Germline assignment: CDR1 MNHEY and CDR2 SMNVEV (reference sequence). The CDR3 contains 15 residues. CDR3 amino acids: CASSYSTGPYYGYTF. The CDR3 DNA sequence: TGTGCCAGCAGCTACTCGACAGGGCCCTACTATGGCTACACCTTC.

The chain uses TRBV20-1 and TRBJ2-7; no clear D gene. Germline V gives CDR1 DFQATT, CDR2 SNEGSKA (reference sequence). The V end lost 5 bases, the J end lost 5 bases, and 7 bases lay between the germline ends. The CDR3 is 10 residues long. CDR3: CSARAHEQYF. In DNA, the CDR3 is TGCAGTGCTCGAGCCCACGAGCAGTACTTC.

This rearrangement joins TRBV9 to TRBJ1-1; D gene uncertain. Germline CDR1 and CDR2: SGDLS and YYNGEE. Trimming took off 4 bases at V and 0 bases at J, with 7 bases between the two ends. The CDR3 contains 13 residues. CDR3: CASSPRMNTEAFF. DNA of the CDR3: TGTGCCAGCAGCCCAAGGATGAACACTGAAGCTTTCTTT.

The chain is built from TRBV27 and TRBJ1-2, with 8 bases fitting TRBD1. The CDR3 is 16 amino acids. V dropped 6 bases and J dropped 2; count of bases not matched to a gene: 11. Germline loops: CDR1 MNHEY, CDR2 SMNVEV (reference sequence). The CDR3: CASSDPSTGGNYGYTF. As DNA, the CDR3 is TGTGCCAGCAGCGACCCCTCCACAGGGGGGAACTATGGCTACACCTTC.

This clone was detected once. The rearrangement uses TRBV11-2 and TRBJ2-1, with D maybe TRBD2 (5 bases). The CDR3 consists of 12 residues. CDR1 is SGHAT, CDR2 FQNNGV, per germline. V lost 5 bases and J 12 bases, leaving 14 bases between the germline ends. The CDR3 sequence: CASSPPKRTQFF. DNA for the CDR3: TGTGCCAGCAGCCCCCCGAAGCGGACGCAGTTCTTC.

This chain connects TRBV5-1 to TRBJ2-1; 14 nucleotides agree with TRBD2. With 2 bases clipped from V and 0 bases from J, the junction kept 10 bases outside the gene matches. Per germline, CDR1 SGHRS and CDR2 YFSETQ. CDR3 length: 20 residues. DNA for the CDR3: TGCGCCAGCAGCTTCCCGGGACTAGCGGGAGCCACGAGCTCCTACAATGAGCAGTTCTTC. Its protein product is CASSFPGLAGATSSYNEQFF.

This clone was recorded only once. This rearrangement joins TRBV6-5 to TRBJ1-3; TRBD1 might be the D (6 bases). Between the trimmed V and J ends, which lost 7 bases and 0 bases, there was a span of 10 bases. CDR3 length equals 14 residues. CDR1 and CDR2 from the germline V gene are MNHEY and SVGAGI. CDR3 sequence reads: CASKTGYSGNTIYF. The DNA for the CDR3 is TGTGCCAGCAAAACAGGGTACTCTGGAAACACCATATATTTT.

The CDR3 sequence: CASSLRGASTDTQYF. The CDR3 DNA reads as TGTGCCAGCAGTTTGAGGGGCGCTAGCACAGATACGCAGTATTTT. The chain carries TRBV28 and TRBJ2-3, with D possibly called TRBD1 or TRBD2 (5 bases each). This CDR3 is built from 15 residues. V dropped 3 bases and J dropped 0 bases, with 10 bases sitting between them. The germline V gene has CDR1 MDHEN and CDR2 SYDVKM. Filled out from reference TRBV28 and TRBJ2-3, the complete variable domain reads DVKVTQSSRYLVKRTGEKVFLECVQDMDHENMFWYRQDPGLGLRLIYFSYDVKMKEKGDIPEGYSVSREKKERFSLILESASTNQTSMYLCASSLRGASTDTQYFGPGTRLTVL.

This chain uses TRBV5-4 with TRBJ1-1; D ambiguous. Looked up from germline, CDR1 is SGHNT and CDR2 is YYREEE (reference sequence). The CDR3 runs 13 residues. Trimming pared 4 bases from V and 6 bases from J, leaving 13 bases between. This CDR3 is CASSIDEVPEAFF. The CDR3 bases are TGTGCCAGCAGCATTGACGAGGTCCCTGAAGCTTTCTTT.

V and J are TRBV5-1 and TRBJ2-7; TRBD1 might be the D (5 bases). V lost 2 bases, J lost 6 bases, and 15 bases lay in between. The CDR3 spans 14 residues. CDR1 SGHRS and CDR2 YFSETQ come from the germline V gene. As DNA, the CDR3 is TGCGCCAGCAGCTTTTACCAGGGTAGTGGCGAGCAGTACTTC. Protein: CASSFYQGSGEQYF. Based on the CDR3 plus reference TRBV5-1 and TRBJ2-7, the full variable domain is KAGVTQTPRYLIKTRGQQVTLSCSPISGHRSVSWYQQTPGQGLQFLFEYFSETQRNKGNFPGRFSGRQFSNSRSEMNVSTLELGDSALYLCASSFYQGSGEQYFGPGTRLTVT.

V is TRBV6-5 and J is TRBJ2-7; 12 bases are a match to TRBD1. This CDR3 is 15 amino acids long. The junction had 5 bases not matched to a gene; V was cut back by 2 bases and J by 6 bases. Looked up from germline, CDR1 is MNHEY and CDR2 is SVGAGI. The chain's CDR3 is CASSYGTGGKGEQYF. In DNA form, the CDR3 reads TGTGCCAGCAGTTACGGGACAGGGGGCAAGGGCGAGCAGTACTTC.

This rearrangement joins TRBV4-1 to TRBJ2-2, with D perhaps TRBD1 (5 bases). The CDR3 length is 16 residues. Trimming shortened V by 0 bases and J by 4 bases, and 12 bases separated the two germline ends. The germline CDR1 and CDR2 sequences are MGHRA and YSYEKL. The CDR3 protein is CASSQDQGRGTGELFF. The DNA of the CDR3 is TGCGCCAGCAGCCAAGATCAGGGTAGGGGCACCGGGGAGCTGTTTTTT.

The genes are TRBV6-1 and TRBJ2-1; D remains ambiguous. Trimming cost V 0 bases and J 9 bases, with 24 bases left between them. Germline assignment: CDR1 MNHNS and CDR2 SASEGT. The CDR3 has 18 amino acids. In nucleotides, the CDR3 is TGTGCCAGCAGTGAAGCGGGTGCTCTGGGAAGAAGGGCGATTGAGCAGTTCTTC. Protein product: CASSEAGALGRRAIEQFF.

The chain has TRBV4-1 and TRBJ1-5, with D possibly matching TRBD1 (5 bases). The V end was cut by 3 bases, the J end by 0 bases, with 9 bases between. The CDR3 totals 15 residues. CDR1 is MGHRA, CDR2 YSYEKL, per germline. The CDR3 here is CASSHRQTSNQPQHF. As DNA, the CDR3 is TGCGCCAGCAGCCACCGACAGACTAGCAATCAGCCCCAGCATTTT.

This rearrangement joins TRBV27 to TRBJ2-2, with TRBD2 identical over 13 bases. CDR3 size: 15 residues. Looked up from germline, CDR1 is MNHEY and CDR2 is SMNVEV (reference sequence). V was clipped by 6 bases and J by 6 bases; unmatched bases: 4. The CDR3 sequence is CASSPGLAGSGELFF. CDR3 nucleotide sequence: TGTGCCAGCAGCCCGGGACTAGCGGGATCCGGGGAGCTGTTTTTT.

This chain joins TRBV6-1 and TRBJ2-1, with TRBD1 matching 8 bases. CDR3 length: 12 residues. V lost 6 bases to trimming and J lost 7 bases; unmatched junction nucleotides: 2. The germline V gene encodes CDR1 MNHNS and CDR2 SASEGT. DNA of the CDR3: TGTGCCAGCAGGACAGGGGCAAATGAGCAGTTCTTC. Amino acids: CASRTGANEQFF.

The chain combines TRBV13 with TRBJ1-2, with D possibly being TRBD1 (5 bases). Trimming took off 4 bases at V and 0 bases at J, with 21 bases between the two ends. Germline V gives CDR1 PRHDT, CDR2 FYEKMQ (reference sequence). The CDR3 totals 18 residues. This CDR3 is CASSSLSQDIPANYGYTF. CDR3 DNA sequence: TGTGCCAGCAGCTCTTTGTCCCAGGACATTCCAGCTAACTATGGCTACACCTTC.